This TCR beta chain was sequenced during a study of cytomegalovirus exposure and HLA in healthy donors. The PCR employed 60 Vbeta primers together with 13 Jbeta primers. This table comes from immunoSEQ multiplex PCR, and its TCRdb copy is limited to in-frame clones, with some not included. The table records over 200,000 clones, 70% to 85% of them present only once. Study outcomes and limitations: Immune exposure was documented only through CMV serostatus. A few V segments could not be told apart, such as TRBV6-2 and TRBV6-3, and were left out.

Points on this clone: The antigen remains unidentified.

There are 14 residues in the CDR3. V was clipped by 1 base and J by 3 bases, with 10 bases between them. Germline loops: CDR1 SGHNT, CDR2 YENEEA. Sequencing input: PBMCs. The chain recombines TRBV11-3 with TRBJ2-7; no clear D. This clonotype originated in a middle-aged woman in good health and CMV-seronegative. CDR3 sequence (DNA): TGTGCCAGCAGCTTAGCCTCGGAGAGCTACGAGCAGTACTTC. Translation gives CASSLASESYEQYF.